This T cell receptor beta chain comes out of a study of human T cells and chemical hapten exposure. Overall study: TCR yields per sample varied, mainly owing to small pooled library volume differences.

Noted time point: healthy volunteer bleed at 6 weeks. RNA extraction used unfractionated whole blood as the source of total RNA. The germline gives CDR1 LGHDT, CDR2 YNNKEL (reference sequence). V was shortened by 4 bases and J by 3 bases, with 9 bases between the two germline ends. This CDR3 is 13 amino acids long. Details on this clonotype: Its antigen remains unknown.

Original processing methods: The median was around 89,000 TCRs per sample, ranging roughly 20,000 to 690,600. TCRdb re-analysed the RACE reads in MiXCR, keeping a single row per CDR3 protein. In this record, the V and J calls reflect TCRdb's handling and not the investigators' own analysis. Of more than 60,000 distinct CDR3 sequences detected, about 9% appear once; the ten largest clones hold around 1.4%. Regarding the study as a whole: The number of TCRs over 1 in 1000 frequency stayed unchanged after DPC.

Sequenced: whole blood. The chain combines TRBV3-1 with TRBJ1-2, with D perhaps matching TRBD1 (5 bases). The origin of this receptor is a male donor in good health. Some clones in this sample may be carry-over from other donors' samples. For the CDR3, the DNA is TGTGCCAGCAGCCGGCAGGGAGACTATGGCTACACCTTC. Protein sequence: CASSRQGDYGYTF.